Shown below are 3 T cell receptor beta chains from a single sample sequenced in a study of T cells expressing NK-cell markers. TCRdb reworked the 5' RACE reads into one entry per CDR3 protein, no DNA. In total, the table holds 300,000 to 500,000 distinct CDR3 sequences. The sequencing sample was made of blood T cells: a sorted CD56 or NKG2C T cell subset, CD4+ or CD8+ T cells, or bulk PBMC T cells (not recorded which). The receptor source for this set is a woman aged 45-65 years in good health.

This rearrangement joins TRBV12-3 or TRBV12-4 to TRBJ2-7; no DNA is available, so the TRBD1 call from TCRdb remains unchecked. This CDR3 spans 14 amino acids. The CDR3 spells CASRALGRDPEQYF.

This chain links TRBV12-3 or TRBV12-4 with TRBJ2-1; TCRdb outputs TRBD2, but without DNA this stays unchecked. This CDR3 region has 18 residues. The CDR3 loop is CASSYRTSGSMISDEQFF.

J is TRBJ2-1 and V is TRBV5-4; TCRdb indicates TRBD1, and absent DNA this call remains unverified. In germline, CDR1 is SGHNT, CDR2 YYREEE (reference sequence). The length of the CDR3 is 15 residues. CDR3 region: CASSSRRATYNEQFF.